The 3 T cell receptor beta chains below were found in one sample sequenced in a study of graft-versus-host responses after intestinal transplantation. These receptors have no known antigen. The table came from immunoSEQ multiplex PCR; TCRdb's copy has only in-frame clones and leaves some out. The table has around 120,000 clones, just over 90% seen once. The sequenced sample was unstimulated CD4+ T cells sorted from spleen or lymph node cells, obtained before intestinal transplant. These receptors were obtained from a human donor who received an intestinal transplant.

This clone appeared a single time. The chain couples TRBV28 to TRBJ1-5; 8 nucleotides agree with TRBD1. The trim removed 6 bases at V and 6 bases at J, leaving 10 bases unmatched. Germline lookup yields CDR1 MDHEN and CDR2 SYDVKM. The CDR3 is 15 residues long. The CDR3 here is CASRSGHRGGQPQHF. The DNA for the CDR3 is TGTGCCAGCAGATCCGGTCACAGGGGGGGTCAGCCCCAGCATTTT.

V is TRBV9 and J is TRBJ2-3; 10 positions match TRBD2. Germline values: CDR1 SGDLS, CDR2 YYNGEE. The CDR3 sequence is 14 residues long. The junction had 0 bases not matched to a gene; V was cut back by 1 base and J by 4 bases. The CDR3 DNA is TGTGCCAGCAGCGTACTAGCGGGAGCAGATACGCAGTATTTT. Translated, it gives CASSVLAGADTQYF.

This clone came up once. The V call is TRBV27, the J call TRBJ2-1, with D maybe TRBD1 (6 bases). Germline lookup yields CDR1 MNHEY and CDR2 SMNVEV (reference sequence). The CDR3 has 16 amino acids. V lost 2 bases, J lost 3 bases, and 14 bases lay in between. The CDR3, as DNA: TGTGCCAGCAGTTTAGGGTCAGGGGCTTTCTACAATGAGCAGTTCTTC. This encodes CASSLGSGAFYNEQFF.